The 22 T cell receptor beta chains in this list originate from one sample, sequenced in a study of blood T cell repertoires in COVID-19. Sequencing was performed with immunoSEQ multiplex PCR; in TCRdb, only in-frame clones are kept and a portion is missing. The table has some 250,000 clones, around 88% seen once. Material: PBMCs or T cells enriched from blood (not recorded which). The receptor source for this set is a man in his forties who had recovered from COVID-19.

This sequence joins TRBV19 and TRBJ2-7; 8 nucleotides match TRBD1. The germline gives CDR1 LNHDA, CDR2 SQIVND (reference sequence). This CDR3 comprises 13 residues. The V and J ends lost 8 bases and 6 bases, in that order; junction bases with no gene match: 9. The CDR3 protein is CASGTQTGAEQYF. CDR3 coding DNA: TGTGCCAGTGGGACCCAGACAGGGGCCGAGCAGTACTTC.

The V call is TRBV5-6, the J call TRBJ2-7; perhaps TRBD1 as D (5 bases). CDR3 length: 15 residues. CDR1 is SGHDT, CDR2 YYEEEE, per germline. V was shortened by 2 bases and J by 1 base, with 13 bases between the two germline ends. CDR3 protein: CASSFTGAPSYEQYF. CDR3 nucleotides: TGTGCCAGCAGCTTCACTGGGGCCCCATCCTACGAGCAGTACTTC.

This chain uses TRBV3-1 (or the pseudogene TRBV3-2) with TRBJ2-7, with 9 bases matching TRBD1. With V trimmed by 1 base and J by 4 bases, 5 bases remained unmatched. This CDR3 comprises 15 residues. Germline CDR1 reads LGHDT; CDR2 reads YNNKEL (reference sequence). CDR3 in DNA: TGTGCCAGCAGCCAAGGACCGGGACAGGGTTACGAGCAGTACTTC. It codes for CASSQGPGQGYEQYF.

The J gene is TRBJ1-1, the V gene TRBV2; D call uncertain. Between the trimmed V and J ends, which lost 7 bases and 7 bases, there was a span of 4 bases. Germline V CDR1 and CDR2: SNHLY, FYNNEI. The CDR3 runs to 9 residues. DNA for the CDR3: TGTGCCAGCAACTATGAAGCTTTCTTT. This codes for CASNYEAFF. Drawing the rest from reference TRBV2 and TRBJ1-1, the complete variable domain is EPEVTQTPSHQVTQMGQEVILRCVPISNHLYFYWYRQILGQKVEFLVSFYNNEISEKSEIFDDQFSVERPDGSNFTLKIRSTKLEDSAMYFCASNYEAFFGQGTRLTVV.

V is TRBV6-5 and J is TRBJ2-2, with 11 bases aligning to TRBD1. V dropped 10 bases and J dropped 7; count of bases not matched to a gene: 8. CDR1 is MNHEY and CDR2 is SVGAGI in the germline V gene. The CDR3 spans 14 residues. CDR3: CATSGQGDFGELFF. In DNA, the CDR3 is TGTGCCACTTCGGGACAGGGGGATTTCGGGGAGCTGTTTTTT.

This chain's CDR3 is CASSISGIPEAFF. CDR3 in DNA: TGTGCCAGCAGCATCTCGGGGATTCCCGAAGCTTTCTTT. The rearrangement joins TRBV7-9 to TRBJ1-1; D is ambiguous. Germline CDR1 is SEHNR and CDR2 is FQNEAQ (reference sequence). The CDR3 totals 13 residues. The germline V and J ends were trimmed by 5 bases and 8 bases, with 15 bases remaining between them.

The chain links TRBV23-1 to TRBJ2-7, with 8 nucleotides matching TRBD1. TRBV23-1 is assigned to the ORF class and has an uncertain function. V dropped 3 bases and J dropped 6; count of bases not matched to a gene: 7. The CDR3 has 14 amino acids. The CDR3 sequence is CASSQRTGLAEQYF. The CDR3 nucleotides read TGCGCCAGCAGTCAGAGGACAGGGCTGGCCGAGCAGTACTTC.

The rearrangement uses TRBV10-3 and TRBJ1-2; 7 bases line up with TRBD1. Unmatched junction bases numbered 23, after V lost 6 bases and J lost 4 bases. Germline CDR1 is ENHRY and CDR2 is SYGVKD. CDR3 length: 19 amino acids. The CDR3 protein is CAISRPDIGTATLIYGYTF. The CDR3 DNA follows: TGTGCCATCAGCCGCCCTGACATCGGGACAGCTACTTTGATCTATGGCTACACCTTC.

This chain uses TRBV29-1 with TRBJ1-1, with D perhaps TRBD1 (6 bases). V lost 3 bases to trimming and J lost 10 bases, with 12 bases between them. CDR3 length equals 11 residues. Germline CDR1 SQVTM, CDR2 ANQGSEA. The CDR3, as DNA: TGCAGCGTTGATCGAGGGGGAACAGCTTTCTTT. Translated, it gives CSVDRGGTAFF.

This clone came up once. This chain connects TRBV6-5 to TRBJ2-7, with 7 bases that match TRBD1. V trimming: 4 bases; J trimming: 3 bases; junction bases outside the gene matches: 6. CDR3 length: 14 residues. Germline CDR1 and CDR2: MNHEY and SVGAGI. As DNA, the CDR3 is TGTGCCAGCAGTTTTTGGACAGGAAACTACGAGCAGTACTTC. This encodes CASSFWTGNYEQYF.

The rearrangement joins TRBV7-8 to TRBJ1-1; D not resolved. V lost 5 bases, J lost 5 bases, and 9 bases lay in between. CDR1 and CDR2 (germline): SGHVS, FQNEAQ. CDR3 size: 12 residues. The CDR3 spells CASSLMRTEAFF. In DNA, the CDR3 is TGTGCCAGCAGCCTCATGCGGACTGAAGCTTTCTTT.

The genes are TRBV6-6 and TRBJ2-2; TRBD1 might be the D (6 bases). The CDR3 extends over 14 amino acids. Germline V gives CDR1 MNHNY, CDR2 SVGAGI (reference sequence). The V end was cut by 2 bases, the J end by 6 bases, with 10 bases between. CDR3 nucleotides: TGTGCCAGCAGTTACATCGCAGGGGCCGGGGAGCTGTTTTTT. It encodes CASSYIAGAGELFF.

For the CDR3, the DNA is TGTGCCAGCTGGGCAGGGAACACTGAAGCTTTCTTT. This encodes CASWAGNTEAFF. The genes are TRBV2 and TRBJ1-1; D gene ambiguous. Trimming took off 8 bases at V and 1 base at J, with 8 bases between the two ends. The CDR3 is 12 amino acids. In germline, CDR1 is SNHLY, CDR2 FYNNEI.

The CDR3 region has the DNA TGTGCCAGCAGCGCCGACCTACTAAACTCCTACGAGCAGTACTTC. Translation: CASSADLLNSYEQYF. The J gene is TRBJ2-7, the V gene TRBV9; D not resolved. There are 15 residues in the CDR3. V was cut by 3 bases and J by 0 bases, with 13 bases left in between. CDR1 and CDR2 from the germline V gene are SGDLS and YYNGEE.

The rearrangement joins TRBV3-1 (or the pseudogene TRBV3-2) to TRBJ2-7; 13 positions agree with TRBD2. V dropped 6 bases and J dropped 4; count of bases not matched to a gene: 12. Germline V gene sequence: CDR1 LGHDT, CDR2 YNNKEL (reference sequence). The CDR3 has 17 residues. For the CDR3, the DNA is TGTGCCAGCAGACCTCATGGGACTAGCGGGATCGGATACGAGCAGTACTTC. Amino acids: CASRPHGTSGIGYEQYF.

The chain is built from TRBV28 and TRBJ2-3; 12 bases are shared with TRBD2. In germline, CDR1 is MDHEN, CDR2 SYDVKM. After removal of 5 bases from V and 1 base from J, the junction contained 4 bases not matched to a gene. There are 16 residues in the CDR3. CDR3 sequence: CASSIPSGRGTDTQYF. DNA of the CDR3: TGTGCCAGCAGTATCCCTAGCGGGAGGGGCACAGATACGCAGTATTTT.

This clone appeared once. This chain's CDR3 is CSVEGAGGNTEAFF. The DNA for the CDR3 is TGCAGCGTTGAAGGGGCAGGGGGGAACACTGAAGCTTTCTTT. V usage is TRBV29-1 and J usage is TRBJ1-1; 7 positions agree with TRBD1. The V gene end was trimmed by 1 base and the J gene end by 1 base; junction bases not matched to a gene: 3. CDR1 is SQVTM, CDR2 ANQGSEA, per germline. The CDR3 runs to 14 residues.

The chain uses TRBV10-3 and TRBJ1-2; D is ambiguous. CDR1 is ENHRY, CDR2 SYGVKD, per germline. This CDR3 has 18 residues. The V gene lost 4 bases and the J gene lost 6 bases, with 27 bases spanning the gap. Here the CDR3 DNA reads TGTGCCATCAGTGTTTCGGAGGGTTTAATCGAGGTGGTTGATGGCTACACCTTC. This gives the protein CAISVSEGLIEVVDGYTF.

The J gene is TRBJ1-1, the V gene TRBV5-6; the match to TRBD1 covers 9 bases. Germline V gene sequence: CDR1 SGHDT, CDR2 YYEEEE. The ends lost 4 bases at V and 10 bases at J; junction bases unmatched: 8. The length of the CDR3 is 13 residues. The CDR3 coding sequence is TGTGCCAGCAGCCCGGGACAGGGCTTTCGAGCTTTCTTT. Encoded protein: CASSPGQGFRAFF.

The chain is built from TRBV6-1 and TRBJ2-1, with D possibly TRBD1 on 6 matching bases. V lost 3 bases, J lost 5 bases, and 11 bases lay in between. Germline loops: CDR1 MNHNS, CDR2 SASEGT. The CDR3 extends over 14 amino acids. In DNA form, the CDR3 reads TGTGCCAGCAGTGACAGGGGCGACGACAATGAGCAGTTCTTC. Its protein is CASSDRGDDNEQFF.

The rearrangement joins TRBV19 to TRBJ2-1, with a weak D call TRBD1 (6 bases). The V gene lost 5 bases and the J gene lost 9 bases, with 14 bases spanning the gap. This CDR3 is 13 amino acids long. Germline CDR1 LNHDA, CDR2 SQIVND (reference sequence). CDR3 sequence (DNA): TGTGCCAGTAGTCAACAGGGTAAAGGTGAGCAGTTCTTC. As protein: CASSQQGKGEQFF.

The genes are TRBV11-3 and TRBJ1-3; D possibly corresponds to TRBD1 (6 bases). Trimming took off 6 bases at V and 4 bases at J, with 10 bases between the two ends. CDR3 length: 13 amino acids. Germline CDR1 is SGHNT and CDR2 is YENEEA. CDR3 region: CASSRQGGNTIYF. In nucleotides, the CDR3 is TGTGCCAGCAGTCGGCAGGGGGGAAACACCATATATTTT.